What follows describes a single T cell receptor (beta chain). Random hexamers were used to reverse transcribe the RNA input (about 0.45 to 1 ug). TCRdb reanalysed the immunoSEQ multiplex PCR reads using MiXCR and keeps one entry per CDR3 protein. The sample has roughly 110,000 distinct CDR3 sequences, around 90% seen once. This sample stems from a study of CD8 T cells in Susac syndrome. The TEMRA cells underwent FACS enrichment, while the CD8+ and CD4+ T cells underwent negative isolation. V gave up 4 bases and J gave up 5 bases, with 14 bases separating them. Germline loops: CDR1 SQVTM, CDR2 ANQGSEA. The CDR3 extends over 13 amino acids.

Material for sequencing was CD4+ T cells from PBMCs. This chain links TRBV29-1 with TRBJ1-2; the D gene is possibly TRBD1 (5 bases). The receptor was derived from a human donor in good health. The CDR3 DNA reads TGCAGCGTTGTATTGGGGACCCGGTATGGCTACACCTTC. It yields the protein CSVVLGTRYGYTF.